One and the same sample provided the 15 T cell receptor beta chains below, sequenced in a study of read filtering for tumor transcriptome and immune sequencing (dated by TCRdb to about 2020). The instrument was an Illumina HiSeq 4000. TCR libraries were built from about 370 ng RNA with the Immunoverse kit, using molecular barcoded adaptors covering alpha/delta and beta/gamma chains. Clones were called with MiXCR by TCRdb after fastp trimmed the public reads at Q25, and only in-frame beta chains were retained. Duplicate CDR3 protein sequences are folded into a single record with the most common DNA and genes. This sample holds over 45,000 distinct CDR3 sequences; around 21% were observed only once. The top ten clones comprise 37% of the sample. The specimen sequenced was a population of CD138-negative cells sorted from bone marrow. The sample's cell subset or site label is to be understood as: bone marrow mononuclear cells depleted of CD138+ plasma/myeloma cells by negative magnetic selection. These receptors all stem from a donor at least 40 years old with multiple myeloma.

This clonotype has more than one count but fewer than ten. The chain has TRBV7-9 and TRBJ1-2; no clear D gene. There are 13 residues in the CDR3. V gave up 5 bases and J gave up 3 bases, with 10 bases separating them. Germline assignment: CDR1 SEHNR and CDR2 FQNEAQ (reference sequence). The CDR3 DNA reads TGTGCCAGCAGCGCCGGAGGCTACTATGGCTACACCTTC. Its translation is CASSAGGYYGYTF.

CDR3 amino acids: CASSSIAGTEINQPQHF. CDR3 coding DNA: TGTGCCAGCAGCTCTATAGCCGGGACAGAGATCAATCAGCCCCAGCATTTT. The chain combines TRBV6-2 or TRBV6-3 with TRBJ1-5, with TRBD1 identical over 7 bases. Per germline, CDR1 MNHEY and CDR2 SVGEGT. The junction had 14 bases not matched to a gene; V was cut back by 6 bases and J by 3 bases. The CDR3 runs to 17 residues.

This clonotype has a count of ten or more. V usage is TRBV6-5 and J usage is TRBJ2-5; D ambiguous. V lost 0 bases and J lost 0, with 8 bases in between. CDR3 size: 15 residues. Germline CDR1 and CDR2: MNHEY and SVGAGI. The CDR3: CASSYSRQNQETQYF. CDR3 DNA sequence: TGTGCCAGCAGTTACTCGAGGCAGAACCAAGAGACCCAGTACTTC.

This clonotype was found many times. The chain uses TRBV5-1 and TRBJ1-1, with no clear D. The V end was cut by 2 bases, the J end by 1 base, with 9 bases between. Germline values: CDR1 SGHRS, CDR2 YFSETQ. This CDR3 spans 14 amino acids. CDR3 nucleotides: TGCGCCAGCAGCTTAGGCTCCTCGAACACTGAAGCTTTCTTT. Translation: CASSLGSSNTEAFF. The whole variable domain, filled in from reference TRBV5-1 and TRBJ1-1, reads KAGVTQTPRYLIKTRGQQVTLSCSPISGHRSVSWYQQTPGQGLQFLFEYFSETQRNKGNFPGRFSGRQFSNSRSEMNVSTLELGDSALYLCASSLGSSNTEAFFGQGTRLTVV.

This clonotype was recorded at least ten times. The chain joins TRBV7-9 to TRBJ2-1, with 14 bases identical to TRBD2. Germline V gene sequence: CDR1 SEHNR, CDR2 FQNEAQ (reference sequence). V shed 7 bases and J 5 bases; nucleotides not matched to a gene: 4. CDR3 length: 15 amino acids. CDR3 residues: CASTTGLAGDNEQFF. In nucleotides, the CDR3 is TGTGCCAGCACCACGGGACTAGCGGGAGACAATGAGCAGTTCTTC.

V gene TRBV10-3 combines with J gene TRBJ1-1; D remains ambiguous. Germline V CDR1 and CDR2: ENHRY, SYGVKD. The CDR3 length is 13 residues. The V end was cut by 6 bases, the J end by 0 bases, with 8 bases between. CDR3 DNA sequence: TGTGCCATCAGGGGCGGAGTGAACACTGAAGCTTTCTTT. It codes for CAIRGGVNTEAFF.

Worth noting for this clonotype: Given a much more abundant clone one base away, this may be a read error. The genes are TRBV7-9 and TRBJ2-3; TRBD1 matches at 8 bases. Per the germline V gene, CDR1 is SEHNR and CDR2 is FQNEAQ (reference sequence). Germline trimming cut 6 bases from V and 1 base from J; bases unmatched to any gene: 3. This CDR3 has 14 residues. The CDR3 is CASSPTGGTDTQYF. The CDR3 nucleotides read TGTGCCAGCAGTCCGACAGGGGGCACAGATACGCAGTATTTT.

This clonotype has ten or more counts. The chain links TRBV5-1 to TRBJ1-1, with D maybe TRBD1 (6 bases). The germline gives CDR1 SGHRS, CDR2 YFSETQ. The CDR3 consists of 12 residues. Deletions cut 0 bases from V and 10 bases from J, with 10 bases between. The CDR3 DNA reads TGCGCCAGCAGCTTGGATCGGGACATAGCTTTCTTT. This gives the protein CASSLDRDIAFF.

The chain is built from TRBV20-1 and TRBJ1-1, with 8 bases that match TRBD1. The CDR3 runs to 14 residues. Germline loops: CDR1 DFQATT, CDR2 SNEGSKA (reference sequence). V shed 5 bases and J 2 bases; nucleotides not matched to a gene: 7. The CDR3 bases are TGCAGTGCTCCTCGGACAGGGTATAACACTGAAGCTTTCTTT. Protein sequence: CSAPRTGYNTEAFF.

At least ten counts were recorded for this clonotype. The chain joins TRBV30 to TRBJ1-4, with D tentatively TRBD1 (6 bases). The CDR3 loop spans 14 amino acids. The germline V gene encodes CDR1 GTSNPN and CDR2 SVGIG (reference sequence). V dropped 3 bases and J dropped 6 bases, with 14 bases sitting between them. The CDR3 DNA is TGTGCCTGGAGCCAGACAGGACTAGATGAAAAACTGTTTTTT. Translating gives CAWSQTGLDEKLFF.

To note about this clonotype: The junction shows a germline mismatch at one end, possibly a read error. This chain connects TRBV6-6 to TRBJ1-1; no clear D gene. Per the germline V gene, CDR1 is MNHNY and CDR2 is SVGAGI (reference sequence). This CDR3 region has 14 residues. The chain's CDR3 is CASSAGWMHTEAFF. The DNA for the CDR3 is TGTGCCAGCAGCGCTGGATGGATGCACACTGAAGCTTTCTTC.

This clonotype was observed at least ten times. This chain joins TRBV4-1 and TRBJ1-1; TRBD1 matches 7 bases. This CDR3 is 14 amino acids long. V lost 2 bases, J lost 5 bases, and 5 bases stayed unmatched. Germline CDR1 and CDR2: MGHRA and YSYEKL. CDR3 loop: CASSQFTGETEAFF. CDR3 nucleotides: TGCGCCAGCAGCCAATTCACAGGGGAGACTGAAGCTTTCTTT.

This clonotype showed up just a few times. V gene TRBV4-3 combines with J gene TRBJ2-1; D perhaps matches TRBD2 (6 bases). Trimming stripped 4 bases from V and 7 bases from J, with 17 bases between. Per the germline V gene, CDR1 is LGHNA and CDR2 is YSLEER. CDR3 length equals 15 residues. CDR3 bases: TGCGCCAGCAGCCCCCTTCCGGGGAGGTATAATGAGCAGTTCTTC. Its translation: CASSPLPGRYNEQFF.

In this sample, this clonotype turned up a few times. The rearrangement links TRBV29-1 to TRBJ2-7, with TRBD2 identical over 7 bases. V lost 2 bases and J lost 0; bases outside the gene matches: 7. Germline values: CDR1 SQVTM, CDR2 ANQGSEA. The CDR3 is 15 amino acids. The CDR3 here is CSVERLAVGSYEQYF. CDR3 nucleotides: TGCAGCGTTGAAAGACTAGCAGTAGGCTCCTACGAGCAGTACTTC.

The table lists this clonotype with many counts. V and J are TRBV28 and TRBJ2-5; 11 nucleotides align to TRBD2. Losses at the gene ends were 8 bases for V and 5 bases for J; bases not matched to a gene: 7. The CDR3 length is 14 residues. Germline CDR1 is MDHEN and CDR2 is SYDVKM. The CDR3 region is CASLAGGLMETQYF. DNA of the CDR3: TGTGCCAGCTTAGCGGGAGGGTTGATGGAGACCCAGTACTTC.